This T cell receptor beta chain was recorded in a study of T cell repertoires in cytomegalovirus infection (dated by TCRdb to between 2018 and 2021). For the wider study: The peptide stimulations were aimed at well-studied HLA-B-restricted epitopes as well as recently identified HLA-C-restricted CMV epitopes, whose presentation resists viral immunomodulation. The HLA type of each donor mattered for the analysis, because public TCR beta signatures pointed to carriage of CMV infection along with the matching HLA type. General conclusions and limits of the study: Cumulative frequency of public TCR beta family members discriminated carriers of CMV infection plus the relevant HLA type in this cohort and an independent approximately 370-donor cohort. In the ex vivo response, HLA-C-restricted CMV-specific TCR beta clonotypes were dominant, and in two of eight donors the single most frequent clonotype came from this HLA-C-restricted group.

A few counts support this clonotype. It lacks a known antigen. No qualities accompany the bases; no much larger clone lies one base away. Sequencing relied on an Illumina HiSeq 1500. In TCRdb, the public reads were trimmed at Q25 with fastp and aligned with MiXCR, with productive beta chains retained. Duplicate CDR3 protein sequences are folded into a single record with the most common DNA and genes. The sample table lists about 770,000 distinct CDR3 sequences, 25% to 30% of them with a count of one. Roughly 14% of the sample rests with the top ten. Read against the paper, the sample's treatment or condition label means: in vitro stimulation with specific CMV peptide epitopes to enrich CMV-specific T cells. The clonotype comes from a human donor in good health (CMV status not recorded). Some clones in this sample may be carry-over from other donors' samples. The sequencing here drew on cultured CD8+ T cells from PBMCs, taken from culture after CMV antigen stimulation.

Here is the DNA: TGTGCCAGCAGTGAAGTGCCCAGGGTTCCTAACTATGGCTACACCTTC. It translates to CASSEVPRVPNYGYTF. Recombination linked TRBV6-1 to TRBJ1-2; TRBD1 is a weak D gene call, 5 bases matching. V is clipped by 1 base and J by 0 bases, and the sequence between their germline boundaries is 12 bases long. There are 16 amino acids in the CDR3, from cysteine to phenylalanine inclusive. The DNA shown is the 48-base CDR3, in frame from base 1. Via the germline V gene, CDR1 is MNHNS and CDR2 SASEGT.